These 6 T cell receptor beta chains share one sample of origin, sequenced in a study of OX40 agonist ivuxolimab in advanced cancers. Using immunoSEQ multiplex PCR, the repertoire was profiled, and TCRdb retains in-frame clones only, with some absent. Of about 45,000 clones listed, roughly 90% are singletons. Here the sequenced sample was CD4+ or CD8+ T cells sorted from blood, taken in a trial of the OX40 agonist ivuxolimab. These receptors originate from an adult with an advanced solid tumor such as melanoma, head and neck, liver or kidney cancer.

The gene calls are TRBV27 and TRBJ1-6; 7 bases line up with TRBD1. V was clipped by 6 bases and J by 6 bases; unmatched bases: 8. This CDR3 comprises 15 residues. CDR1 is MNHEY, CDR2 SMNVEV, per germline (reference sequence). CDR3 bases: TGTGCCAGCAGCCCGAACGACAGGGCTAATTCACCCCTCCACTTT. Its translation: CASSPNDRANSPLHF.

The chain joins TRBV7-3 to TRBJ2-1; 7 bases are shared with TRBD2. With V trimmed by 5 bases and J by 3 bases, 10 bases remained unmatched. The germline gives CDR1 SGHTA, CDR2 FQGTGA. The CDR3 loop spans 16 amino acids. The CDR3 loop is CASSLNGGGNYNEQFF. DNA for the CDR3: TGTGCCAGCAGCCTAAATGGCGGGGGAAACTACAATGAGCAGTTCTTC.

This chain connects TRBV6-6 to TRBJ1-1; D not resolved. The CDR3 is 13 amino acids. CDR1 is MNHNY and CDR2 is SVGAGI in the germline V gene (reference sequence). Trimming stripped 7 bases from V and 1 base from J, with 10 bases between. Here the CDR3 reads CASNSGRNTEAFF. The CDR3, as DNA: TGTGCCAGCAACTCGGGGAGGAACACTGAAGCTTTCTTT.

This chain uses TRBV28 with TRBJ2-1, with TRBD2 identical over 9 bases. The CDR3 spans 19 residues. Germline CDR1 is MDHEN and CDR2 is SYDVKM. Losses at the gene ends were 3 bases for V and 4 bases for J; bases not matched to a gene: 16. CDR3 sequence reads: CASSFRLQGPSGGYNEQFF. CDR3 bases: TGTGCCAGCAGTTTTAGGTTGCAGGGACCCAGCGGGGGGTACAATGAGCAGTTCTTC.

The V and J genes are TRBV7-9 and TRBJ1-1; D uncertain. Trimming took off 1 base at V and 5 bases at J, with 14 bases between the two ends. The CDR3 loop spans 15 amino acids. Germline assignment: CDR1 SEHNR and CDR2 FQNEAQ (reference sequence). CDR3 in DNA: TGTGCCAGCAGCTTAGACGCCAACTCGGGAACTGAAGCTTTCTTT. This gives the protein CASSLDANSGTEAFF.

The chain employs TRBV11-2 and TRBJ1-3; 8 bases are a match to TRBD1. V trimming: 5 bases; J trimming: 2 bases; junction bases outside the gene matches: 8. This CDR3 contains 16 residues. From germline, CDR1 is SGHAT and CDR2 FQNNGV. CDR3 sequence: CASSARLTGAGNTIYF. The CDR3 DNA is TGTGCCAGCAGCGCACGACTGACAGGGGCTGGAAACACCATATATTTT.